This TCR beta chain emerged from a study of blood T cell repertoires in COVID-19. The protocol was immunoSEQ multiplex PCR, while the TCRdb copy is restricted to in-frame clones and leaves out a portion. The data hold under 300,000 clones, with 75% to 90% observed a single time. This CDR3 region has 14 residues. Per germline, CDR1 MDHEN and CDR2 SYDVKM. The V gene lost 6 bases and the J gene lost 3 bases, with 14 bases spanning the gap. The chain is built from TRBV28 and TRBJ1-2; a weak D match, TRBD1 (6 bases). The sequence came from a woman in her 30s with acute COVID-19. Material: PBMCs or T cells enriched from blood (not recorded which). Written as DNA, the CDR3 is TGTGCCAGCAGGCCTCAGGACAGATACTATGGCTACACCTTC. This gives the protein CASRPQDRYYGYTF.